This T cell receptor (beta chain) was sequenced in a study of T cells in Graves' hyperthyroidism and ophthalmopathy (dated by TCRdb to the late 2010s). Regarding the study in general: Peripheral blood samples were taken at initial diagnosis, before any treatment was given. A discovery cohort of fewer than 110 patients, roughly 40 with Graves' ophthalmopathy and 55 to 60 with stable Graves' hyperthyroidism, was used to find distinguishing TCR V-J signatures. Prospective prediction of ophthalmopathy was tested in an independent validation cohort of under 20 hyperthyroidism patients and 17 patients who later progressed to ophthalmopathy. The 75 to 100 discovery patients were randomly split 7:3 into training and test sets. In about 6 Graves' hyperthyroidism patients, the study also compared T-cell repertoires from thyroid tissue with T-cell repertoires from blood. After blood sampling, hyperthyroidism patients were treated with methimazole at a starting dose of 30 mg daily, and ophthalmopathy patients were treated with high-dose intravenous methylprednisolone. The paper describes TCR Vbeta CDR3 sequencing of 130 to 150 peripheral blood samples, made up of 43 ophthalmopathy patients, around 78 hyperthyroidism patients and approximately 17 progressor patients.

CDR1 is given as PRHDT and CDR2 as FYEKMQ, both from the germline V gene (reference sequence). V is trimmed back by 4 bases and J by 3 bases, and the junction contains 7 bases that no gene match accounts for. There are 16 amino acids in the CDR3, from cysteine to phenylalanine inclusive. The read is trimmed to its CDR3 DNA, 48 bases read in frame from base 1. Concerning this clonotype itself: Its antigen is unknown. Base qualities were left out, and no much larger clone turns up one base away.

The TCR beta CDR3 regions were amplified from RNA transcripts. The first round of RT-PCR for the TCR CDR3 was performed with the HTBI primer set and the Qiagen OneStep RT-PCR kit. Libraries were constructed in a second round of multiplex PCR, after which size selection and purification were performed. Sequencing of the libraries was done on an Illumina HiSeq2000 using paired-end 100 bp reads. As for the original processing: Raw data were processed with SOAPnuke, discarding reads with adapters, uncalled bases, mean Phred below 15, or no exact constant-primer or identifier match. High-quality paired reads were merged with COPE v1.2.5, and unique nucleotide sequences were defined as clonotypes. Clonotypes were aligned to IMGT TRBV, TRBD and TRBJ reference segments using MiTCR v1.1. Only V-J combinations with frequency above 0.0001, covering about 99% of repertoires, were analysed. The TCS score was defined as the ratio of F50 (clonal expansion) to E x V (chaos), calculated using BLOSUM62-based TCRdist between CDR3 peptides within each V-J. Welch's t-statistics and random forest reduced roughly 540 V-J features to 10 to 15, which were used in a naive Bayes classifier (R e1071). TCRdb ran its own pipeline on the public reads, namely fastp trimming at Q25 and MiXCR clone calling, and kept in-frame beta chains. CDR3 protein sequences are deduplicated, and each keeps its most common genes and DNA. TCRdb, not the authors, supplied the V and J calls. The sample includes around 560,000 distinct CDR3 sequences, with approximately 15% observed a single time. Approximately 20% of the sample is held by the ten biggest clonotypes.

Study-wide findings and limitations: No statistical method was used to set the sample size in advance, and investigators knew the group allocation. In validation, progression to ophthalmopathy was predicted by the model with about 70% sensitivity and roughly 72% specificity, a median of around 6.5 months before onset. In cross-validation, a model built on a 13 V-J signature told ophthalmopathy apart from stable hyperthyroidism with under 90% sensitivity and approximately 81% specificity, and in testing the same model reached 80%/75%. Most expanded thyroid clonotypes (frequency above 0.001) were also detected in blood, a finding suggesting that blood repertoires may reflect thyroid immune responses.

Graves' hyperthyroidism was defined as stable when no progression to ophthalmopathy occurred over 18 months of follow-up. Hyperthyroidism patients were newly diagnosed, with disease duration under 2 months, and aged 18 to 65 years. Any patient with an uncontrolled infection, another autoimmune disease, pregnancy or lactation was excluded. Diagnoses relied on clinical symptoms, serum thyroxine and TRAb, thyroid ultrasound and orbital computed tomography. Ficoll-Paque density gradient centrifugation was used to isolate PBMCs from about 9 ml of fresh peripheral blood. Total RNA was extracted with Trizol reagent, and quality was checked on an Agilent 2100 Bioanalyzer.

Sequencing was carried out using blood. In this chain, TRBV13 is recombined with TRBJ2-7, with 12 middle bases fitting TRBD2. The receptor comes from a woman between 18 and 29 years old with Graves' hyperthyroidism. For the CDR3, the sequence is CASSSLGLAGSYEQYF. The nucleotide sequence is TGTGCCAGCAGCTCGCTCGGACTAGCGGGGAGCTACGAGCAGTACTTC.